Listed below are T cell receptor beta chains from one sample, sequenced in a study of shared clonotypes between healthy human individuals. Produced via immunoSEQ multiplex PCR; TCRdb's table is partial and in-frame only. The table includes 2 million to 2.5 million clones, around 95% detected once. The sequenced material came from naive CD4+ T cells sorted from blood. Receptor source: a man between 18 and 29 years old in good health. The CDR3 runs from the conserved cysteine through the conserved F or W.

TRBJ2-2 | TRBV27 | CASSGVAGTGELFF
TRBJ2-5 | TRBV5-1 | CASSLVLAGSRETQYF
TRBJ1-5 | TRBV9 | CASSFGQYNQPQHF
TRBJ1-1 | TRBV7-6 | CASSPVGLTVNTEAFF
TRBJ2-7 | TRBV12-5 | CASGPGTGIHEQYF
TRBJ2-1 | TRBV5-1 | CASSPDNEQFF
TRBJ2-4 | TRBV2 | CASRGESLAKNIQYF
TRBJ1-2 | TRBV28 | CASSLQGAGGYTF
TRBJ2-7 | TRBV6-6 | CASSPPSYEQYF
TRBJ2-2 | TRBV7-3 | CASSPPGLSGELFF
TRBJ2-6 | TRBV30 | CACSQGGTGANVLTF
TRBJ1-1 | TRBV25-1 | CASSETGALNTEAFF
TRBJ1-2 | TRBV6-5 | CASSNSGQGPVYGYTF
TRBJ1-2 | TRBV10-2 | CASSVGTGDNYGYTF
TRBJ2-2 | TRBV5-5 | CASTPRFTGELFF
TRBJ2-5 | TRBV10-1 | CASSDGGPGGETQYF
TRBJ1-2 | TRBV4-3 | CASSQDRGARNGYTF
TRBJ2-2 | TRBV9 | CASSPRQKGVLWTGELFF
TRBJ2-7 | TRBV16 | CASSQSPDSYEQYF
TRBJ1-1 | TRBV5-1 | CASSFNRVNTEAFF
TRBJ2-7 | TRBV10-1 | CASSELQGRVYF
TRBJ2-1 | TRBV11-2 | CASSLAGRKGFNEQFF
TRBJ1-3 | TRBV30 | CAWSPDRPSSGNTIYF
TRBJ1-1 | TRBV7-9 | CASSRTFNTEAFF
TRBJ1-6 | TRBV19 | CASREGGAGSPLHF
TRBJ2-3 | TRBV5-4 | CASSSFLYKTGDTQYF
TRBJ2-3 | TRBV30 | CAWSSAGDTQYF
TRBJ2-5 | TRBV7-7 | CASSSLGENQETQYF
TRBJ2-5 | TRBV7-9 | CASSLAPGEETQYF
TRBJ1-4 | TRBV27 | CASSLTANIEKLFF
TRBJ2-2 | TRBV25-1 | CASSGDGNTGELFF
TRBJ1-2 | TRBV30 | CAWLDRANYGYTF
TRBJ2-1 | TRBV2 | CASRSLSGAQFF
TRBJ1-2 | TRBV19 | CASTLPGQSDYGYTF
TRBJ2-1 | TRBV20-1 | CSAPIRDRVFF
TRBJ2-7 | TRBV5-4 | CASSWDSGEQYF
TRBJ1-6 | TRBV7-2 | CASSEPGRSSPALHF
TRBJ2-7 | TRBV6-6 | CASSYSQGSEQYF
TRBJ2-1 | TRBV11-3 | CASSLGQGVSYNEQFF
TRBJ1-4 | TRBV6-1 | CASSFPDRGEKLFF
TRBJ2-3 | TRBV9 | CASSAPQRGGTDTQYF
TRBJ1-6 | TRBV2 | CASSRGRGYNSPLHF
TRBJ1-4 | TRBV7-6 | CASSPIGTGVGKLFF
TRBJ1-6 | TRBV6-6 | CASSYMGQGYSPLHF
TRBJ1-4 | TRBV19 | CASRAQGLSGKLFF
TRBJ1-2 | TRBV6-1 | CASSEGKGQPYGYTF
TRBJ1-1 | TRBV14 | CASSQDQGMDTEAFF
TRBJ2-3 | TRBV6-1 | CASSNVGGGTDTQYF
TRBJ1-6 | TRBV14 | CASSRTTGRNSPLHF
TRBJ1-2 | TRBV19 | CASSIGQGRGYTF
TRBJ1-3 | TRBV4-1 | CASSPRPPGNTIYF
TRBJ2-5 | TRBV6-1 | CASSYYTAEETQYF
TRBJ2-3 | TRBV5-8 | CASSLDRTDTQYF
TRBJ1-4 | TRBV30 | CAWRQTKDEKLFF
TRBJ1-6 | TRBV28 | CASIAPGTDYNSPLHF